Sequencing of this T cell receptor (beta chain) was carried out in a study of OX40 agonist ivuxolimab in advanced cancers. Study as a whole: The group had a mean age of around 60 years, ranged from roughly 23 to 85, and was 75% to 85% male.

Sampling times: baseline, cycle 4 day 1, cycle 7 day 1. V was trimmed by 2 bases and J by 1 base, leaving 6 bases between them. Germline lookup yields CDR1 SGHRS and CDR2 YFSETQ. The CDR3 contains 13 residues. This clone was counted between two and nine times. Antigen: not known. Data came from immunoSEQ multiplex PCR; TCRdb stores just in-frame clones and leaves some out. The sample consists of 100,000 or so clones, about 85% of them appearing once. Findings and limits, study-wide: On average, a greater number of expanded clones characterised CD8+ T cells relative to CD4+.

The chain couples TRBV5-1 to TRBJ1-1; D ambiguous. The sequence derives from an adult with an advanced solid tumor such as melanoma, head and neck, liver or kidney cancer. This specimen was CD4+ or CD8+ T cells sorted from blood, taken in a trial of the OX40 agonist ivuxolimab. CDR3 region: CASSFAENTEAFF. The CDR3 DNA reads TGCGCCAGCAGCTTTGCTGAGAACACTGAAGCTTTCTTT.